This record covers a single TCR beta chain. Alongside a J-beta primer mix, a sample-barcoded 5' primer served in a second PCR lasting about 7 to 12 cycles. MiXCR was run by TCRdb on the 5' RACE reads, yielding one entry per CDR3 protein. The sample contains roughly 730,000 distinct CDR3 sequences, 45% to 70% of which appear only once. The data were obtained in a study of blood T cells in healthy people across ages. Germline V gene lookup returns CDR1 KGHDR and CDR2 SFDVKD. CDR3 length: 21 residues. The V segment lost 5 bases and the J segment 2 bases; nucleotides outside the gene matches: 16. Material: blood. This chain joins TRBV24-1 and TRBJ2-3; 15 bases map to TRBD2. The origin of this receptor is a man aged 35 to 55 in good health. CDR3 protein: CATSAKSGLAGGSLLTDTQYF. Here the CDR3 DNA reads TGTGCCACCAGTGCTAAATCGGGACTAGCGGGAGGATCCTTACTCACAGATACGCAGTATTTT.